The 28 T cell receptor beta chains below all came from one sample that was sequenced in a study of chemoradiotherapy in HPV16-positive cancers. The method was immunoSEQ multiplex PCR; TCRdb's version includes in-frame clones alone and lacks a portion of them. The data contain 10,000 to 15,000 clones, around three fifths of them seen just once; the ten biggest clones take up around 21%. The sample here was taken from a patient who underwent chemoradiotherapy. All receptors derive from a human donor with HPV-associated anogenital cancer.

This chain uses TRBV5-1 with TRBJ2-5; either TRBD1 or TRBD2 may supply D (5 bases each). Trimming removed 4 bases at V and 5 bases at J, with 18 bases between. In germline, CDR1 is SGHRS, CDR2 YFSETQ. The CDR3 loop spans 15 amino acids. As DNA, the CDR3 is TGCGCCAGCAGCAGGACAACGGATTTAGCGGAGACCCAGTACTTC. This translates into CASSRTTDLAETQYF. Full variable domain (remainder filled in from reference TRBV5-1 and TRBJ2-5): KAGVTQTPRYLIKTRGQQVTLSCSPISGHRSVSWYQQTPGQGLQFLFEYFSETQRNKGNFPGRFSGRQFSNSRSEMNVSTLELGDSALYLCASSRTTDLAETQYFGPGTRLLVL.

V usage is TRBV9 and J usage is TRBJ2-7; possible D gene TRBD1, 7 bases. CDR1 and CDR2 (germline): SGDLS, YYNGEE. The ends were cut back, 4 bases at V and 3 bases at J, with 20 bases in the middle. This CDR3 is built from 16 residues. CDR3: CASSPGGSSRFYEQYF. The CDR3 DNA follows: TGTGCCAGCAGCCCAGGGGGGTCCTCCCGCTTCTACGAGCAGTACTTC.

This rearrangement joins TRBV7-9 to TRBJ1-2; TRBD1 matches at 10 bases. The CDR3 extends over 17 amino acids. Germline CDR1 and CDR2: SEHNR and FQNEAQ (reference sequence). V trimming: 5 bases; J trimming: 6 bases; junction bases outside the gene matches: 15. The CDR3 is CASSPTRDRGLRDGYTF. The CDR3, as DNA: TGTGCCAGCAGCCCGACCCGGGACAGGGGACTCAGGGATGGCTACACCTTC.

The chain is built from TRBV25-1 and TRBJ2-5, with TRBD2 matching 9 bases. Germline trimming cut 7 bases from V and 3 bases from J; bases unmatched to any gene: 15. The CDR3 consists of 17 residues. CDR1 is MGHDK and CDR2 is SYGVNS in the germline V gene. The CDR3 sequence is CASTKLRGSGGEETQYF. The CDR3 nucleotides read TGTGCCAGCACCAAGTTACGGGGTAGCGGGGGAGAAGAGACCCAGTACTTC.

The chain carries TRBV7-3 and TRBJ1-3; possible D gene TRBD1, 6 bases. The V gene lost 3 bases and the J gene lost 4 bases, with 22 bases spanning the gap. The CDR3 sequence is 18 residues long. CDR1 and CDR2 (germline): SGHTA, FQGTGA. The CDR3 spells CASSFGRGLEGTGNTIYF. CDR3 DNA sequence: TGTGCCAGCAGCTTCGGCAGGGGCCTGGAGGGAACGGGAAACACCATATATTTT.

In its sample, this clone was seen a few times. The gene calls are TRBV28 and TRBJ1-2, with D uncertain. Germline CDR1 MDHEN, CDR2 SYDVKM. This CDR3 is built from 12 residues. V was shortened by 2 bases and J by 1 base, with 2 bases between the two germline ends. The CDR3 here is CASSLNNYGYTF. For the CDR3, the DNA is TGTGCCAGCAGTTTAAATAACTATGGCTACACCTTC.

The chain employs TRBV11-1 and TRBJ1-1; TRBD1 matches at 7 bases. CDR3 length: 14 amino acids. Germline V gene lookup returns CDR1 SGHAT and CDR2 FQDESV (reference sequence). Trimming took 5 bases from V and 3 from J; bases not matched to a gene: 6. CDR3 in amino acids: CASSEGQVDTEAFF. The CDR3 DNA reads TGTGCCAGCAGCGAAGGACAGGTTGACACTGAAGCTTTCTTT.

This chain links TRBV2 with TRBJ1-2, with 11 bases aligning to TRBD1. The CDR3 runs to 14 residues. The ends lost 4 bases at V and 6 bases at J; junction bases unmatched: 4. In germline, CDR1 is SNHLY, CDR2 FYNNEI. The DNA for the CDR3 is TGTGCCAGCAGTGTGGGGGGACAGGGGGATGGCTACACCTTC. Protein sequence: CASSVGGQGDGYTF.

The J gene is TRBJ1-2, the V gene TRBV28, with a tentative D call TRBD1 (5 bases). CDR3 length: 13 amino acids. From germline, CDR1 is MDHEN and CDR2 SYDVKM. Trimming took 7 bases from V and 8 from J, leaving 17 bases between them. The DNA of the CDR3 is TGTGCCAGCACCGCTCTGGGGGAAGAAGGCTACACCTTC. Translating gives CASTALGEEGYTF.

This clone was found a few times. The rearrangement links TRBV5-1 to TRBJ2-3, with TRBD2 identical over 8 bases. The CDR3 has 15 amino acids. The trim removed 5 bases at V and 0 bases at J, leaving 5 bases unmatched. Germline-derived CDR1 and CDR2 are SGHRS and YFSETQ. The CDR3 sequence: CASSIAGTSTDTQYF. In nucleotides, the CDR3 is TGCGCCAGCAGTATAGCGGGGACTAGCACAGATACGCAGTATTTT.

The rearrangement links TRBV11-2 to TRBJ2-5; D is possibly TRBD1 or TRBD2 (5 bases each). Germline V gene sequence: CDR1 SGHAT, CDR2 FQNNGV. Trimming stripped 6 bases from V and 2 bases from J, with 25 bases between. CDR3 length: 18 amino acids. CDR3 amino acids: CASRPTRRGRNPQETQYF. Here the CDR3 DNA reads TGTGCCAGCAGGCCAACCCGTCGGGGCCGTAACCCACAAGAGACCCAGTACTTC.

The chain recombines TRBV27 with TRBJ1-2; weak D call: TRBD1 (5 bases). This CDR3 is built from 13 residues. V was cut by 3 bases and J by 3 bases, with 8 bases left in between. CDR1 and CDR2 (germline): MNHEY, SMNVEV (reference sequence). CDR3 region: CASSFQGDYGYTF. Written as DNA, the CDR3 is TGTGCCAGCAGTTTTCAGGGAGACTATGGCTACACCTTC.

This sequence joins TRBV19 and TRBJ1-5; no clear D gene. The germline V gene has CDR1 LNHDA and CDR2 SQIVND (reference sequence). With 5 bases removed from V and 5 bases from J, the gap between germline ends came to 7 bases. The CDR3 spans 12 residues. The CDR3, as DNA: TGTGCCAGTAGTGCGGGCTATCAGCCCCAGCATTTT. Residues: CASSAGYQPQHF.

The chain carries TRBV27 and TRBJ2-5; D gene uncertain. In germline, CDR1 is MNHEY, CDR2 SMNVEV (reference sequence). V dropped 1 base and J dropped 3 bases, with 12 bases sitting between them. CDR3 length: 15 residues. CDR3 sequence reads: CASSLFGWNEETQYF. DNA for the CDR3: TGTGCCAGCAGTTTATTTGGGTGGAACGAAGAGACCCAGTACTTC.

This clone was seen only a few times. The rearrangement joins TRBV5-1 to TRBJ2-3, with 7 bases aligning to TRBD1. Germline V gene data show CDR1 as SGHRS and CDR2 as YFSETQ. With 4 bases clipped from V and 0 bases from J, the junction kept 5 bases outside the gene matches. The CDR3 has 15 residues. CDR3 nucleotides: TGCGCCAGCAGCGCCCGGGACAGTAGCACAGATACGCAGTATTTT. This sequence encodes CASSARDSSTDTQYF.

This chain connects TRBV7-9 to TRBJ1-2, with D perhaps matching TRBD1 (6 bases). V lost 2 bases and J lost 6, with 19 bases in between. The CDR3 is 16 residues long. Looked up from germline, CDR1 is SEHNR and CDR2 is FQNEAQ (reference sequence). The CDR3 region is CASSLPSLLQGHGYTF. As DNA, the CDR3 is TGTGCCAGCAGCTTACCCTCACTCCTACAGGGCCATGGCTACACCTTC.

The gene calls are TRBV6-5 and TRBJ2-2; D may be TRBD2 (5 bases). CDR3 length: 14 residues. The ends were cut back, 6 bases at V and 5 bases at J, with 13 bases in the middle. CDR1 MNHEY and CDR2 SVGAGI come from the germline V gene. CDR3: CASSRVGSTGELFF. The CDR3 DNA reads TGTGCCAGCAGCCGTGTTGGGAGTACCGGGGAGCTGTTTTTT.

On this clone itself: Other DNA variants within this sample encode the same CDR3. CDR3 nucleotide sequence: TGTGCCAGCAGCTTGGACCCATCGAACTATGGCTACACCTTC. Translating it yields CASSLDPSNYGYTF. The chain is built from TRBV7-9 and TRBJ1-2; D ambiguous. The V gene's germline CDR1 is SEHNR and CDR2 FQNEAQ (reference sequence). This CDR3 spans 14 amino acids. V was trimmed by 3 bases and J by 2 bases, leaving 10 bases between them.

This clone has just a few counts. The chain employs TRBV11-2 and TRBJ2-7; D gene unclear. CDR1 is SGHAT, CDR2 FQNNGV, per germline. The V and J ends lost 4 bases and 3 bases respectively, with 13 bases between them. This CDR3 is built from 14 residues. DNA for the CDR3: TGTGCCAGCAGCTCCCTCCGTACCAACTACGAGCAGTACTTC. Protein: CASSSLRTNYEQYF.

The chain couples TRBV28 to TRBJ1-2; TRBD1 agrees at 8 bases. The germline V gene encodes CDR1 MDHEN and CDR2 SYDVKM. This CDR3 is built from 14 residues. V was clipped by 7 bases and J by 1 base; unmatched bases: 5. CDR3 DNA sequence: TGTGCCAGCATACAGGGGGGGAGTAACTATGGCTACACCTTC. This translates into CASIQGGSNYGYTF.

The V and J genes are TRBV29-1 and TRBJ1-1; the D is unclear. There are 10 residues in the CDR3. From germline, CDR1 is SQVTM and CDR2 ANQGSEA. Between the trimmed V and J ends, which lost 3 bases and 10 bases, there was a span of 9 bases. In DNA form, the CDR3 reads TGCAGCGTTGATCGGGGTCGAGCTTTCTTT. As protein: CSVDRGRAFF.

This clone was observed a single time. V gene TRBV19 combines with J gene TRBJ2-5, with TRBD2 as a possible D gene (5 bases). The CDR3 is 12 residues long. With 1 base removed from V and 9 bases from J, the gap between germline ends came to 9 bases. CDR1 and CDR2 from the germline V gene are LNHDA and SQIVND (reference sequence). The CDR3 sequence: CASSIGETAQYF. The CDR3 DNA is TGTGCCAGTAGTATAGGGGAGACGGCCCAGTACTTC.

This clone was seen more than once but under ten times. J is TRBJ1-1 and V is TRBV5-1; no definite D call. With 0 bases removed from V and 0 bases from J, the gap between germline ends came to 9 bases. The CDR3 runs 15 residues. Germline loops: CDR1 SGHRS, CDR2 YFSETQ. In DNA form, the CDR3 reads TGCGCCAGCAGCTTGGGAAGTTCTATGAACACTGAAGCTTTCTTT. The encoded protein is CASSLGSSMNTEAFF.

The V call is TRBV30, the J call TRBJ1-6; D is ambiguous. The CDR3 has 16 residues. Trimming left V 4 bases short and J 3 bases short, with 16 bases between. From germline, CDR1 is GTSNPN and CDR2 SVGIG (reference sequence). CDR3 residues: CAWTGMEEFYNSPLHF. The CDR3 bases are TGTGCCTGGACCGGGATGGAGGAGTTCTATAATTCACCCCTCCACTTT.

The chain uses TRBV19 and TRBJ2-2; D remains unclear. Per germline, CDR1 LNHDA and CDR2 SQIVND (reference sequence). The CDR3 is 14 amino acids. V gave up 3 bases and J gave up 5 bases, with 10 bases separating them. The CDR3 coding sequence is TGTGCCAGTAGTATCGGCCGTAGTACCGGGGAGCTGTTTTTT. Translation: CASSIGRSTGELFF. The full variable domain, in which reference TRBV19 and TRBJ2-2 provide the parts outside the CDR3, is DGGITQSPKYLFRKEGQNVTLSCEQNLNHDAMYWYRQDPGQGLRLIYYSQIVNDFQKGDIAEGYSVSREKKESFPLTVTSAQKNPTAFYLCASSIGRSTGELFFGEGSRLTVL.

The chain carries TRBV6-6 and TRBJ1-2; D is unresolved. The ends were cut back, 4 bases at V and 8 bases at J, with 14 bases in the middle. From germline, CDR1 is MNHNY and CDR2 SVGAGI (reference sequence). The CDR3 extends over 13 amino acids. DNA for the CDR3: TGTGCCAGCAGTTTCGGGGTAGGCGACGGCTACACCTTC. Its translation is CASSFGVGDGYTF.

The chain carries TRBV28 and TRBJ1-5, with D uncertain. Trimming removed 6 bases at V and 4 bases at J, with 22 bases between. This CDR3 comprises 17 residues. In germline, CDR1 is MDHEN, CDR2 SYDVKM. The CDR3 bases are TGTGCCAGCAGCCAGTGGCAAGGGCCAGGTTGGAATCAGCCCCAGCATTTT. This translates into CASSQWQGPGWNQPQHF.

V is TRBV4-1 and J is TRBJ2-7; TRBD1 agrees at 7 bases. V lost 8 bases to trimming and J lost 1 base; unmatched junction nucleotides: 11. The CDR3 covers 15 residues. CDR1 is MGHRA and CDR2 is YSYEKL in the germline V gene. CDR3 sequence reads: CASGEWGTASYEQYF. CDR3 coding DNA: TGCGCCAGCGGGGAATGGGGGACAGCATCCTACGAGCAGTACTTC.